The clone carrying this T cell receptor beta chain was recorded a few times. This entry comes from a study of cytomegalovirus exposure and HLA in healthy donors. In the PCR, 60 Vbeta and 13 Jbeta primers were used. Sequencing was performed with immunoSEQ multiplex PCR; in TCRdb, only in-frame clones are kept and a portion is missing. The table includes some 140,000 clones, about 68% detected once. The CDR3 sequence is 17 residues long. Per germline, CDR1 WNHNN and CDR2 SYGVQD (reference sequence). V trimming: 0 bases; J trimming: 4 bases; junction bases outside the gene matches: 7. The J gene is TRBJ2-3, the V gene TRBV10-1, with TRBD1 matching over 10 bases. The receptor's source is a human donor in good health. The sample taken for sequencing was PBMCs. CDR3 sequence reads: CASSESAWDRGPDTQYF. CDR3 nucleotides: TGCGCCAGCAGTGAGTCGGCATGGGACAGGGGCCCAGATACGCAGTATTTT.